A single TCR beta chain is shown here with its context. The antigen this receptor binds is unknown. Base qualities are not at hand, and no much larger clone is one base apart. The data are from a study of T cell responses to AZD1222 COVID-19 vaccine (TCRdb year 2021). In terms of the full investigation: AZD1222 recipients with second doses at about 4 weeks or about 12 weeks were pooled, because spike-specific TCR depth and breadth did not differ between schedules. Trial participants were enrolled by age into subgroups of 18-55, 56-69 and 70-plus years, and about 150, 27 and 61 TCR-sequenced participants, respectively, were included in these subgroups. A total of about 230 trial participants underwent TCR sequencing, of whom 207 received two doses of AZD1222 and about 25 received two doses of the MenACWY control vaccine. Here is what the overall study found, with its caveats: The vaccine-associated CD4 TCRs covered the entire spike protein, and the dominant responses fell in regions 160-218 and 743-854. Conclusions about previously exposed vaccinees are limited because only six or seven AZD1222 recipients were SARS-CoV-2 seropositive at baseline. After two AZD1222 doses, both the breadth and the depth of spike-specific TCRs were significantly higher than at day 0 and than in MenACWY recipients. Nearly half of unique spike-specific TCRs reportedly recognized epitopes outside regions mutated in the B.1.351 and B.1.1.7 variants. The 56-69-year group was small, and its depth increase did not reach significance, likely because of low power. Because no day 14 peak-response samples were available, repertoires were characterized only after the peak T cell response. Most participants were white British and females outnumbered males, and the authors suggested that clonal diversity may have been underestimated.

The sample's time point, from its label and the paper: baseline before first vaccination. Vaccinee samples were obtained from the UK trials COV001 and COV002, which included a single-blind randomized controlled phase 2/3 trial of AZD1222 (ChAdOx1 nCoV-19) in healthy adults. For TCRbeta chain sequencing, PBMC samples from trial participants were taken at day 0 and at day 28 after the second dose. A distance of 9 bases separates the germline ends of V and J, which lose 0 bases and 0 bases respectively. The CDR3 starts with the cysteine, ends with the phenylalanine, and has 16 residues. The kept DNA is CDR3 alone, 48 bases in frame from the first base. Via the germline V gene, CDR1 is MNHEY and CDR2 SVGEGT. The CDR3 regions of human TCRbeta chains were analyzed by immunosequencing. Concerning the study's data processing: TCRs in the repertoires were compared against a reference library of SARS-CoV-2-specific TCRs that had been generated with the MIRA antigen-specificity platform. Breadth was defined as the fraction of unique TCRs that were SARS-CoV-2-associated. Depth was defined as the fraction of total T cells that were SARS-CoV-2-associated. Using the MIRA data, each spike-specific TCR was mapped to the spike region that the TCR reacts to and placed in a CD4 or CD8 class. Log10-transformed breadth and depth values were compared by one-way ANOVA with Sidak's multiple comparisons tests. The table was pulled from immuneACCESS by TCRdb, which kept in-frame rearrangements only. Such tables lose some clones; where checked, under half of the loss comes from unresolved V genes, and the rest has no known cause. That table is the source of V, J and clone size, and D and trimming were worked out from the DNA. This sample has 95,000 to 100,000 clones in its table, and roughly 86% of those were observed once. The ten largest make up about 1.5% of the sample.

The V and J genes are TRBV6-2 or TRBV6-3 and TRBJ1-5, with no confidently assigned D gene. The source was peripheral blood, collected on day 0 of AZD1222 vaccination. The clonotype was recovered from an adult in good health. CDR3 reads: CASSYSTVFSNQPQHF. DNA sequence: TGTGCCAGCAGTTACTCGACGGTCTTTAGCAATCAGCCCCAGCATTTT.